This T cell receptor (beta chain) emerged from a study of human T cells and chemical hapten exposure. The CDR3 length is 14 residues. The germline V gene has CDR1 LGHNA and CDR2 YSLEER. V dropped 4 bases and J dropped 0 bases, with 9 bases sitting between them. Time point given: pre-sensitization, week 0. The treatment denotes: therapeutic diphenylcyclopropenone sensitization with weekly scalp DPC. Blood collection happened ahead of applying each patch test. TCRdb re-called the RACE reads with MiXCR, one entry per CDR3 protein. Altogether a few hundred thousand distinct CDR3 sequences are present, approximately 5.8% being singletons, with the ten largest covering roughly 8.2%.

The gene calls are TRBV4-3 and TRBJ1-1; D gene ambiguous. Sequenced material: whole blood, taken in connection with sensitization to the hapten diphenylcyclopropenone (DPC). The source of this sequence is a woman between 18 and 29 years old with alopecia areata. Some clones in this sample may be carry-over from other donors' samples. The CDR3: CASSRAIMNTEAFF. CDR3 nucleotide sequence: TGCGCCAGCAGCCGCGCAATAATGAACACTGAAGCTTTCTTT.